This T cell receptor beta chain is drawn from a study of control samples from healthy donors and cancer patients. This CDR3 is built from 11 residues. Trimming cost V 2 bases and J 8 bases, with 6 bases left between them. TCRdb's copy holds only in-frame clones and misses some; the assay was immunoSEQ multiplex PCR. The sample has 65,000 to 95,000 clones; around 87% are singletons. V is TRBV12-3 or TRBV12-4 and J is TRBJ1-2; D is perhaps TRBD1 (5 bases). This sequence originates from a man aged 50 or older in good health. The sample was blood. In DNA, the CDR3 is TGTGCCAGCAGTTTACGGGGGGGCTACACCTTC. Its protein is CASSLRGGYTF.